Shown below are 20 T cell receptor beta chains from a single sample sequenced in a study of OX40 agonist ivuxolimab in advanced cancers. The repertoire was sequenced with immunoSEQ multiplex PCR; TCRdb's copy has only in-frame clones and lacks some. The table records about 31,000 clones, more than 85% of them present only once. The sample consisted of CD4+ or CD8+ T cells sorted from blood, taken in a trial of the OX40 agonist ivuxolimab. The receptors derive from an adult with an advanced solid tumor such as melanoma, head and neck, liver or kidney cancer.

The chain uses TRBV28 and TRBJ1-2; TRBD1 matches at 7 bases. V trimming: 9 bases; J trimming: 7 bases; junction bases outside the gene matches: 8. Per germline, CDR1 MDHEN and CDR2 SYDVKM. The CDR3 sequence is 12 residues long. DNA of the CDR3: TGTGCCAGTTATGCAGGGGGTTTTGGCTACACCTTC. Its protein product is CASYAGGFGYTF.

The J gene is TRBJ2-7, the V gene TRBV9, with TRBD1 matching over 7 bases. This CDR3 contains 15 residues. The germline CDR1 and CDR2 sequences are SGDLS and YYNGEE. The V and J ends lost 4 bases and 3 bases, in that order; junction bases with no gene match: 10. CDR3 amino acids: CASSPKTGLIYEQYF. CDR3 bases: TGTGCCAGCAGCCCGAAGACAGGGCTCATCTACGAGCAGTACTTC.

V gene TRBV19 combines with J gene TRBJ1-4; D is unclear. This CDR3 has 15 residues. V shed 5 bases and J shed 4 bases, with 14 bases lying between them. The germline gives CDR1 LNHDA, CDR2 SQIVND (reference sequence). The CDR3 sequence is CASSYGDHYNEKLFF. In DNA, the CDR3 is TGTGCCAGTAGTTACGGCGATCATTATAATGAAAAACTGTTTTTT. Using reference TRBV19 and TRBJ1-4 for the parts outside the CDR3, the full variable domain is DGGITQSPKYLFRKEGQNVTLSCEQNLNHDAMYWYRQDPGQGLRLIYYSQIVNDFQKGDIAEGYSVSREKKESFPLTVTSAQKNPTAFYLCASSYGDHYNEKLFFGSGTQLSVL.

The CDR3 here is CAWWNEGGYTF. CDR3 bases: TGTGCCTGGTGGAACGAGGGCGGCTACACCTTC. The genes are TRBV30 and TRBJ1-2; no definite D call. The V end lost 5 bases, the J end lost 8 bases, and 12 bases lay between the germline ends. Germline V CDR1 and CDR2: GTSNPN, SVGIG (reference sequence). This CDR3 has 11 residues. The full variable domain, in which reference TRBV30 and TRBJ1-2 provide the parts outside the CDR3, is SQTIHQWPATLVQPVGSPLSLECTVEGTSNPNLYWYRQAAGRGLQLLFYSVGIGQISSEVPQNLSASRPQDRQFILSSKKLLLSDSGFYLCAWWNEGGYTFGSGTRLTVV.

CDR3 sequence (DNA): TGTGCCAGCAGCTTAGCGACCCCTAGGGGGACGGGTGAGCAGTACTTC. This translates into CASSLATPRGTGEQYF. The genes are TRBV7-6 and TRBJ2-7; tentatively, D is TRBD1 (6 bases). Per the germline V gene, CDR1 is SGHVS and CDR2 is FNYEAQ. The CDR3 totals 16 residues. Deletions cut 0 bases from V and 7 bases from J, with 19 bases between.

The chain has TRBV15 and TRBJ2-2; 10 bases agree with TRBD1. The CDR3 is made up of 17 amino acids. The trim removed 2 bases at V and 6 bases at J, leaving 9 bases unmatched. Germline lookup yields CDR1 LNHNV and CDR2 YYDKDF (reference sequence). The CDR3 coding sequence is TGTGCCACCAGCAGACGTGGACAGGGGGTTTTCTCCGGGGAGCTGTTTTTT. Protein sequence: CATSRRGQGVFSGELFF. Variable domain in full (rest from reference TRBV15 and TRBJ2-2): DAMVIQNPRYQVTQFGKPVTLSCSQTLNHNVMYWYQQKSSQAPKLLFHYYDKDFNNEADTPDNFQSRRPNTSFCFLDIRSPGLGDTAMYLCATSRRGQGVFSGELFFGEGSRLTVL.

DNA of the CDR3: TGTGCCAGCCGAGGGGGGGTTACCGGGACCACCTTAACAGGGGAGCTGTTTTTT. Translating it yields CASRGGVTGTTLTGELFF. The chain joins TRBV7-9 to TRBJ2-2; D might be TRBD2 (7 bases). Between the trimmed V and J ends, which lost 8 bases and 8 bases, there was a span of 30 bases. The CDR3 consists of 18 residues. Germline V gene sequence: CDR1 SEHNR, CDR2 FQNEAQ (reference sequence).

The CDR3 region is CASSEAFQTGEGYTF. The DNA for the CDR3 is TGTGCCAGCAGTGAAGCGTTTCAAACAGGGGAAGGCTACACCTTC. The chain couples TRBV2 to TRBJ1-2; 7 bases are a match to TRBD1. The CDR3 spans 15 residues. Germline lookup yields CDR1 SNHLY and CDR2 FYNNEI. V dropped 0 bases and J dropped 8; count of bases not matched to a gene: 9.

V and J are TRBV27 and TRBJ1-1; the D gene is possibly TRBD1 (6 bases). Germline V CDR1 and CDR2: MNHEY, SMNVEV (reference sequence). Trimming removed 3 bases from V and 1 base from J, with 12 bases in between. This CDR3 region has 15 residues. The CDR3 here is CASSFQGPGNTEAFF. The CDR3 DNA reads as TGTGCCAGCAGTTTTCAGGGGCCAGGGAACACTGAAGCTTTCTTT.

This sequence joins TRBV6-5 and TRBJ2-7, with 10 bases aligning to TRBD2. CDR3 length: 14 amino acids. V shed 6 bases, J shed 1 base, and the junction held 3 bases outside the gene matches. Germline V CDR1 and CDR2: MNHEY, SVGAGI. CDR3 in DNA: TGTGCCAGCAGGGGGACTAGCGCTTCCTACGAGCAGTACTTC. Encoded protein: CASRGTSASYEQYF.

This chain joins TRBV7-9 and TRBJ1-2, with 8 nucleotides matching TRBD1. With 8 bases clipped from V and 5 bases from J, the junction kept 13 bases outside the gene matches. This CDR3 has 15 residues. CDR1 is SEHNR and CDR2 is FQNEAQ in the germline V gene (reference sequence). The CDR3 DNA reads as TGTGCCAGCCGCGGACAGGGTCTTCGAGAGTATGGCTACACCTTC. It codes for CASRGQGLREYGYTF. The full variable domain, its missing parts supplied by reference TRBV7-9 and TRBJ1-2, is DTGVSQNPRHKITKRGQNVTFRCDPISEHNRLYWYRQTLGQGPEFLTYFQNEAQLEKSRLLSDRFSAERPKGSFSTLEIQRTEQGDSAMYLCASRGQGLREYGYTFGSGTRLTVV.

This clone appeared a single time. The chain combines TRBV7-9 with TRBJ2-7; 9 positions agree with TRBD1. This CDR3 contains 16 residues. Germline-derived CDR1 and CDR2 are SEHNR and FQNEAQ (reference sequence). After removal of 5 bases from V and 2 bases from J, the junction contained 10 bases not matched to a gene. This CDR3 is CASSEIPGQGTYEQYF. The CDR3 DNA follows: TGTGCCAGCAGCGAAATCCCGGGACAGGGAACCTACGAGCAGTACTTC.

This clone was seen only once. The chain joins TRBV10-1 to TRBJ2-7; 7 bases line up with TRBD2. The V and J ends lost 0 bases and 3 bases, in that order; junction bases with no gene match: 2. Germline assignment: CDR1 WNHNN and CDR2 SYGVQD (reference sequence). The CDR3 is 14 residues long. This chain's CDR3 is CASSESGGSYEQYF. The DNA of the CDR3 is TGCGCCAGCAGTGAGTCCGGGGGGAGCTACGAGCAGTACTTC.

The chain links TRBV7-2 to TRBJ2-2; TRBD1 matches 7 bases. Germline CDR1 reads SGHTA; CDR2 reads FQGNSA. This CDR3 has 15 amino acids. V shed 1 base, J shed 3 bases, and the junction held 2 bases outside the gene matches. CDR3 nucleotides: TGTGCCAGCAGCTTAGTCACAGGGGACACCGGGGAGCTGTTTTTT. Its translation: CASSLVTGDTGELFF.

The chain is built from TRBV28 and TRBJ1-1, with D unclear. The CDR3 is made up of 13 amino acids. Germline V lookup: CDR1 MDHEN, CDR2 SYDVKM. Between the trimmed V and J ends, which lost 10 bases and 0 bases, there was a span of 12 bases. The chain's CDR3 is CANLQFMNTEAFF. The CDR3 nucleotides read TGTGCCAACCTACAATTCATGAACACTGAAGCTTTCTTT.

The gene calls are TRBV19 and TRBJ2-7, with 7 bases matching TRBD1. In germline, CDR1 is LNHDA, CDR2 SQIVND (reference sequence). With V trimmed by 3 bases and J by 7 bases, 6 bases remained unmatched. This CDR3 has 13 amino acids. The CDR3 DNA reads TGTGCCAGTAGTATCGGGACAGTATGGGAGCAGTACTTC. This encodes CASSIGTVWEQYF.

V and J are TRBV7-9 and TRBJ2-1; 8 positions match TRBD1. The CDR3 contains 19 residues. CDR1 is SEHNR and CDR2 is FQNEAQ in the germline V gene (reference sequence). V lost 2 bases and J lost 3; bases outside the gene matches: 15. The CDR3 DNA sequence: TGTGCCAGCAGCTTAACCTTGTCTCGAGGACAGGGTAACTACAATGAGCAGTTCTTC. Amino acid sequence: CASSLTLSRGQGNYNEQFF.

The chain employs TRBV10-3 and TRBJ2-7, with a tentative D call TRBD2 (5 bases). This CDR3 comprises 14 residues. V was clipped by 3 bases and J by 0 bases, with 9 bases between them. Per germline, CDR1 ENHRY and CDR2 SYGVKD. The chain's CDR3 is CAISDLTNSYEQYF. The CDR3 DNA follows: TGTGCCATCAGTGATTTGACTAACTCCTACGAGCAGTACTTC.

The chain has TRBV2 and TRBJ2-7; D may be TRBD2 (6 bases). Germline assignment: CDR1 SNHLY and CDR2 FYNNEI. Between the trimmed V and J ends, which lost 6 bases and 2 bases, there was a span of 8 bases. This CDR3 is 12 amino acids long. The DNA of the CDR3 is TGTGCCAGCAGGACTAGTACCTACGAGCAGTACTTC. The encoded protein is CASRTSTYEQYF.

CDR3 in DNA: TGTGCCAGCAGCGTTTCCCAGGCGGGGGGCCCTAACTATGGCTACACCTTC. Translation: CASSVSQAGGPNYGYTF. The V and J genes are TRBV9 and TRBJ1-2, with D possibly TRBD1 on 6 matching bases. CDR1 SGDLS and CDR2 YYNGEE come from the germline V gene. V shed 2 bases and J shed 0 bases, with 17 bases lying between them. The CDR3 is 17 residues long.